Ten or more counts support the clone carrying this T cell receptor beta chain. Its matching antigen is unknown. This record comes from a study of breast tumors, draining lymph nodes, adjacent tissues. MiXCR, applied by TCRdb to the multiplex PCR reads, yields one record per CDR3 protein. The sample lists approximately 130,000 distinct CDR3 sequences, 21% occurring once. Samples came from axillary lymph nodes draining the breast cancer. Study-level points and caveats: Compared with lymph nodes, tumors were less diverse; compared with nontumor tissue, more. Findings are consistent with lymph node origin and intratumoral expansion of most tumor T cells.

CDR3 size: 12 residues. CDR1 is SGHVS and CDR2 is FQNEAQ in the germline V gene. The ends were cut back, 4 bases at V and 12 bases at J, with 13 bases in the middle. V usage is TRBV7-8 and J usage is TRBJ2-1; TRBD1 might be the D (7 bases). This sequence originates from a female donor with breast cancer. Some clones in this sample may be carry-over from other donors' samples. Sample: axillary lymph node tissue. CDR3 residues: CASSYPRGVQFF. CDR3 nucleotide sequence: TGTGCCAGCAGCTACCCCAGGGGGGTGCAGTTCTTC.